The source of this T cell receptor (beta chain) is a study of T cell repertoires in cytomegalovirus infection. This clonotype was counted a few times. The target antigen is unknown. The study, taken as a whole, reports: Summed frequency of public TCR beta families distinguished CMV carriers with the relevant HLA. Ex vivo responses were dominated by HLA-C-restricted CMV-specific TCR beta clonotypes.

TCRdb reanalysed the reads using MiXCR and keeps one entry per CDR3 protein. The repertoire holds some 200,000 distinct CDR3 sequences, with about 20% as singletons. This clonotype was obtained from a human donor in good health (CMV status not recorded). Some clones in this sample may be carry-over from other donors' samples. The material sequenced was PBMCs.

CDR3 sequence reads: CASSQRGGGNIQYF. CDR3 in DNA: TGCGCCAGCAGCCAACGTGGAGGGGGAAACATTCAGTACTTC. V is TRBV4-3 and J is TRBJ2-4; D may correspond to TRBD1 or TRBD2 (6 bases each). Trimming cost V 2 bases and J 6 bases, with 11 bases left between them. This CDR3 is built from 14 residues. Germline loops: CDR1 LGHNA, CDR2 YSLEER.